This TCR beta chain emerged from a study of T cells in women clearing cervical HPV infection listed by TCRdb under 2018. Concerning the study at large: The cases were over 20 women with histologically confirmed HPV16-related CIN3 or worse, and 2 of these cases were invasive cancers. The exploratory proof-of-principle case-control study was nested within the Guanacaste HPV Natural History Study in Costa Rica and compared TCR repertoires across cervical HPV16 outcomes. The 25 controls were women who cleared a single incident HPV16 infection within 12 months without developing precancer or cancer. Among cases, blood sampling came a median of about 150 days after lesion detection, with an interquartile range of roughly 80 to 220 days. Median age was 34 years in cases versus 37 to 40 in controls, and baseline characteristics did not differ significantly. As quality controls, five blinded duplicates were added to each group, bringing the total to approximately 60 samples made up of roughly 50 participants and 10 replicates. HLA typing was available for only a few women, so HLA type could not be excluded as a confounder. Case blood was taken at the visit when the lesion was first identified, whereas control blood was taken when infection was no longer detected. Cases were matched to controls by age within five years and by the year the sample was collected. In the parent cohort, around 10,000 women aged 18 or older were enrolled in Guanacaste, Costa Rica, during about 1992 to 1994 and then followed for 7 to 8 years.

Of note for this clone: There is no known antigen for this receptor. The read halts 3 residues ahead of the CDR3 end, with the missing end drawn from the germline J gene.

Using the immunoSEQ assay, multiplex PCR amplified TCR beta CDR3 regions from an average of approximately 1.1 ug of genomic DNA per sample. The assay corrected primer bias using a complete synthetic TCR repertoire to establish an amplification baseline. The amplicons were sequenced using the Illumina platform. As for the original processing: Sequence errors were corrected by clustering with frequency ratios and a modified nearest-neighbor algorithm, and the sequences were then analyzed in the immunoSEQ Analyzer using IMGT gene definitions. TCR richness and evenness were averaged over 20 rarefaction repeats at each rarefaction depth, excluding samples with fewer sequences than the depth. Relative abundances of V, D and J genes were compared between groups using Wilcoxon rank sum tests, with FDR correction applied. An intraclass correlation of around 96% for TCR richness and an average of 76.4% across some 70 gene segments were obtained from the blinded duplicates. TCRdb took this table from immuneACCESS and kept in-frame rearrangements with V and J called. Such tables lack part of the clones; where checked against another copy, unresolved V genes explain under half of the gap, and the rest is unexplained. V, J and clone size are those of that table, while D and trimming were read from the DNA. The table of this sample itemizes around 46,000 clones. The ten top clones hold less than 40% of the sample.

Including cysteine and phenylalanine, the CDR3 has 15 amino acids. Sequencing covers 36 bases of the CDR3, shown here with the frame starting at base 1. V is pruned by 4 bases and J by 2 bases, leaving 3 bases of the junction without a gene match. According to the germline V gene (reference sequence), CDR1 reads LNHDA and CDR2 reads SQIVND. What the authors observed across the whole study: Lower TRBV6-7 relative abundance was observed in cases than in controls (about 0.099% versus 0.17%; Bonferroni P = 0.0008). Because the number of T cells in each sample was unknown, differences in richness could reflect differing T-cell content rather than repertoire biology. By combining richness with V gene abundances, random forest classifiers separated cases from controls with an estimated AUC of about 0.86. Whether associations preceded infection or resulted from infection could not be shown with the cross-sectional design, and effector/memory subsets and HPV-specific T cells were not isolated. CIN3+ cases had significantly higher TCR repertoire richness than controls across sequencing depths, but evenness did not differ between the groups.

Every participant had a single incident cervical HPV16 infection, and prevalent HPV16 infections were excluded. Cervical HPV DNA was detected with MY09/MY11 PCR, and genotyping was done by dot-blot hybridization. About 15 mL of heparinized blood were centrifuged, and the buffy coat was aliquoted, frozen at -30°C, then stored at -80°C. QIAGEN kits were used to extract genomic DNA from buffy coat specimens. This TCR came from a woman between 18 and 70 years old with a cervical HPV16 infection that either progressed to CIN3+ or cleared (not recorded which). The rearrangement combines TRBV19 with TRBJ1-4; 8 central nucleotides agree with TRBD1. Sequenced input: blood buffy coat. CDR3 bases read: TGTGCCAGTAGTAGACAGGGGACGACTAATGAAAAA. The encoded protein is CASSRQGTTNEK. The full CDR3 reads CASSRQGTTNEKLFF.